The sequence of this T cell receptor beta chain was determined in a study of human T cells and chemical hapten exposure. The sample's time point: patch test 1, 2 weeks after DPC sensitization. Described treatment: therapeutic diphenylcyclopropenone sensitization with weekly scalp DPC. This clonotype was counted between two and nine times. CDR1 is MNHEY, CDR2 SVGEGT, per germline. This CDR3 has 18 residues. V dropped 2 bases and J dropped 0; count of bases not matched to a gene: 2. Via MiXCR, TCRdb re-called the RACE reads, giving one row per CDR3 protein. This repertoire shows some 81,000 distinct CDR3 sequences, approximately 8% found once; its top ten account for around 1.5%.

Specimen: whole blood, collected in connection with sensitization to the hapten diphenylcyclopropenone (DPC). The chain joins TRBV6-2 or TRBV6-3 to TRBJ2-1; TRBD2 matches at 15 bases. The clonotype was recovered from a woman in her twenties or thirties with alopecia areata. Some clones in this sample may be carry-over from other donors' samples. CDR3 protein: CASSYRTSGGASYNEQFF. Here the CDR3 DNA reads TGTGCCAGCAGTTACAGGACTAGCGGGGGGGCCTCCTACAATGAGCAGTTCTTC.